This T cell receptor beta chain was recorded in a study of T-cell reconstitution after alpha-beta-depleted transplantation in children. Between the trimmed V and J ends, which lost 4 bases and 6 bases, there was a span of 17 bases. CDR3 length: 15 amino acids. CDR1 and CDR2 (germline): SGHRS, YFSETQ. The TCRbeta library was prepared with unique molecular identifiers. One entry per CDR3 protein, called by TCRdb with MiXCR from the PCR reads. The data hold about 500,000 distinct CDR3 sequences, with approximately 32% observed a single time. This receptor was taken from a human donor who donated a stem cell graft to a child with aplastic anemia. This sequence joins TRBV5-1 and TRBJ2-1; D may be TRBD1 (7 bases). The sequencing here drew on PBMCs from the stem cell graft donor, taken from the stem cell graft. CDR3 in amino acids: CASSAGQTFSNEQFF. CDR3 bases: TGCGCCAGCAGCGCGGGACAGACCTTTTCCAATGAGCAGTTCTTC.